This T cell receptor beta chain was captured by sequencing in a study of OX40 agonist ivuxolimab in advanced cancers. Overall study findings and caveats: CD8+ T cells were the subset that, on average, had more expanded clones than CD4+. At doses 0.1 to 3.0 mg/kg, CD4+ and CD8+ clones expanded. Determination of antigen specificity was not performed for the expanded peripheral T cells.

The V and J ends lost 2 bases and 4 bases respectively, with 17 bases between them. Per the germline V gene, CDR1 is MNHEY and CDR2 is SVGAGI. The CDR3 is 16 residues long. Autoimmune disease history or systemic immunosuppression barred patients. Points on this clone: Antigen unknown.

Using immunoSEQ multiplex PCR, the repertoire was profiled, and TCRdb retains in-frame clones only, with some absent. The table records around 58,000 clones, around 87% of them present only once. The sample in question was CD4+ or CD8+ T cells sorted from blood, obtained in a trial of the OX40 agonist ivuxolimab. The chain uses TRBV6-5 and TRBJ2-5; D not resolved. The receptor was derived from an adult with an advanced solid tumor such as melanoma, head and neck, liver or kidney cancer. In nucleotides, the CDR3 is TGTGCCAGCAGTTACGGAAATAGTGTTTACGCAGAGACCCAGTACTTC. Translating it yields CASSYGNSVYAETQYF.